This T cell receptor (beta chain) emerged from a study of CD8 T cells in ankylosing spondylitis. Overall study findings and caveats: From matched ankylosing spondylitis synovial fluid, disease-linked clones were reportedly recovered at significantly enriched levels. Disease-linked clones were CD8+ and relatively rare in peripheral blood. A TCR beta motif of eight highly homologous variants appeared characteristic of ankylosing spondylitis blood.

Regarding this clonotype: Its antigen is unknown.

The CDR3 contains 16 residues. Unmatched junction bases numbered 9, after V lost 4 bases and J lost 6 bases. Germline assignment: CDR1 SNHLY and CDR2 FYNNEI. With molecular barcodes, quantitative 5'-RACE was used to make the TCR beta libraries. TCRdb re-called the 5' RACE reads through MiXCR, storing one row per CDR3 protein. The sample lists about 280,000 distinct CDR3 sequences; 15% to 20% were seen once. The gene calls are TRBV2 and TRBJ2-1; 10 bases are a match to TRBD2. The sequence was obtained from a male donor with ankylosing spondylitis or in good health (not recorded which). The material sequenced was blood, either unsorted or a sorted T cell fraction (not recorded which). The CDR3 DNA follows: TGTGCCAGCAGTGGGGGCAGCGGGAGGGGGGGCAATGAGCAGTTCTTC. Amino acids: CASSGGSGRGGNEQFF.